A single sample is the source of the 6 T cell receptor beta chains below, sequenced in a study of T cells in Graves' hyperthyroidism and ophthalmopathy. TCR beta CDR3 sequences were amplified from RNA transcripts. The primer set for the first-round RT-PCR of the TCR CDR3 was HTBI. One entry per CDR3 protein, called by TCRdb with MiXCR from the multiplex PCR reads. This table has more than 450,000 distinct CDR3 sequences, 14% appearing once. Sample: blood. These receptors came from a woman between 35 and 50 years old with Graves' hyperthyroidism.

This clonotype was detected only a few times. V and J are TRBV18 and TRBJ2-2, with D tentatively TRBD2 (5 bases). The CDR3 covers 15 residues. V was cut by 7 bases and J by 2 bases, with 14 bases left in between. Germline V CDR1 and CDR2: KGHSH, LQKENI. The CDR3 is CASLRAETNTGELFF. The CDR3 nucleotides are TGTGCCAGCTTGAGAGCGGAGACCAACACCGGGGAGCTGTTTTTT.

On this clonotype itself: This may be a read error, as it is one base from a much larger clone. J is TRBJ2-5 and V is TRBV7-8, with 8 bases identical to TRBD2. There are 16 residues in the CDR3. Germline values: CDR1 SGHVS, CDR2 FQNEAQ. CDR3 bases: TGTGCCAGCAGCTTAGTACTAGCGGAACACCAAGGGACCCAGTACTTC. It translates to CASSLVLAEHQGTQYF.

J is TRBJ2-7 and V is TRBV14; D is ambiguous. Germline V gene sequence: CDR1 SGHDN, CDR2 FVKESK. Trimming cost V 1 base and J 6 bases, with 10 bases left between them. CDR3 size: 13 residues. CDR3 bases: TGTGCCAGCAGCCAAGTTGTGGTAAGCGAGCAGTACTTC. Its protein is CASSQVVVSEQYF. The full variable domain, rest sourced from reference TRBV14 and TRBJ2-7, is EAGVTQFPSHSVIEKGQTVTLRCDPISGHDNLYWYRRVMGKEIKFLLHFVKESKQDESGMPNNRFLAERTGGTYSTLKVQPAELEDSGVYFCASSQVVVSEQYFGPGTRLTVT.

This clonotype turned up a few times. The rearrangement joins TRBV28 to TRBJ2-1; 7 bases are a match to TRBD1. This CDR3 spans 13 amino acids. The V and J ends lost 6 bases and 6 bases, in that order; junction bases with no gene match: 5. The V gene's germline CDR1 is MDHEN and CDR2 SYDVKM. The CDR3 bases are TGTGCCAGCAGGGACAGGTTCACCAATGAGCAGTTCTTC. As protein: CASRDRFTNEQFF.

This clonotype showed up just a few times. The chain couples TRBV29-1 to TRBJ1-2; the match to TRBD1 covers 11 bases. Trimming removed 4 bases from V and 8 bases from J; junction bases left unmatched: 6. Germline CDR1 is SQVTM and CDR2 is ANQGSEA. The length of the CDR3 is 13 residues. The CDR3 bases are TGCAGCGTTGGTGGGGGACAGGGGGAAGGCTACACCTTC. Translating it yields CSVGGGQGEGYTF.

This clonotype turned up a few times. The rearrangement links TRBV9 to TRBJ2-3; D may be TRBD2 (5 bases). The CDR3 totals 15 residues. The V end was cut by 0 bases, the J end by 3 bases, with 11 bases between. Germline loops: CDR1 SGDLS, CDR2 YYNGEE. CDR3 amino acids: CASSVGSGGTDTQYF. CDR3 DNA: TGTGCCAGCAGCGTAGGTTCAGGAGGAACAGATACGCAGTATTTT.